The source of this TCR beta chain is a study of T cell responses to AZD1222 COVID-19 vaccine. The CDR3 is 18 residues long. V lost 3 bases to trimming and J lost 4 bases; unmatched junction nucleotides: 14. The germline V gene has CDR1 MNHNS and CDR2 SASEGT. For this clone: Its antigen remains unknown.

Profiling relied on immunoSEQ multiplex PCR, and the TCRdb table lists in-frame clones only, not all of them. The sample includes tens of thousands of clones, around 89% of them seen just once. Whole-study results and caveats: Donors were largely white British and mainly female; clonal diversity was possibly underestimated. None of the repertoires were sampled until the peak T cell response had passed.

The material was peripheral blood, obtained on day 0 of AZD1222 vaccination. This TCR derives from an adult in good health. J is TRBJ2-1 and V is TRBV6-1; TRBD2 agrees at 8 bases. The CDR3, as DNA: TGTGCCAGCAGTGACCCATCCGAATGGCCTAGCGGGTACAATGAGCAGTTCTTC. Its translation is CASSDPSEWPSGYNEQFF.